This TCR beta chain emerged from a study of blood T cells in healthy people across ages. Combining a sample-barcoded 5' primer with a J-beta primer mix, a second PCR ran for roughly 7 to 11 cycles. TCRdb re-analysed the 5' RACE reads in MiXCR, keeping a single row per CDR3 protein. The sample lists about 1.8 million distinct CDR3 sequences; 49% were seen once. Trimming at V came to 3 bases and at J to 11 bases, leaving 10 bases not matched to a gene. This CDR3 region has 14 residues. Per germline, CDR1 SGHRS and CDR2 YFSETQ. The sequence came from a middle-aged woman in good health. The source material was blood. This chain links TRBV5-1 with TRBJ2-5, with 10 bases that match TRBD1. The CDR3 DNA follows: TGCGCCAGCAGCTCGTTGGACAGGGGGGGAGAGCAGTACTTC. Encoded protein: CASSSLDRGGEQYF.